This is a list of T cell receptor beta chains from one sample in a study of response to subunit inactivated influenza vaccine. MiXCR, run by TCRdb on the RT-PCR reads, gives a single entry per CDR3 protein. Of 500,000 to 600,000 distinct CDR3 sequences in the sample, about 11% were seen once. The same specimen was also included in a second study, on T cells expressing NK-cell markers.

This material consisted of PBMCs from blood, taken on the day of vaccination. The receptors were sampled from a man between 45 and 60 years old who received an inactivated influenza vaccine. The CDR3 runs from the conserved cysteine through the conserved F or W. D genes are given only for firm matches. The size of a clone is reported for some rows only, either as once, few or many, or as a class for expanded clones.

>TRBJ1-1|.|.|TRBV5-1
CASRHTGWTEAFF
TGCGCCAGCAGACACACAGGGTGGACTGAAGCTTTCTTT
>TRBJ1-2|.|TRBD1|TRBV5-1
CASSPAQGGYGYTF
TGCGCCAGCAGCCCGGCACAGGGGGGGTATGGCTACACCTTC
>TRBJ2-3|.|.|TRBV28
CASSLFGKPDADTQYF
TGTGCCAGCAGTTTATTCGGGAAGCCCGATGCAGATACGCAGTATTTT
>TRBJ2-4|few|TRBD1|TRBV11-2
CASSLGPTGVLAKNIQYF
TGTGCCAGCAGCTTAGGCCCCACAGGGGTATTAGCCAAAAACATTCAGTACTTC
>TRBJ2-1|many|.|TRBV20-1
CSARLAYNEQFF
TGCAGTGCTAGACTAGCTTACAATGAGCAGTTCTTC
>TRBJ2-4|few|TRBD1|TRBV7-3
CASSSGQAENIQYF
TGTGCCAGCAGCTCCGGACAGGCTGAAAACATTCAGTACTTC
>TRBJ1-6|.|TRBD1|TRBV7-2
CASSSPTGLGSPLHF
TGTGCCAGCAGCTCGCCGACAGGGTTGGGTTCACCCCTCCACTTT
>TRBJ2-5|.|TRBD1|TRBV20-1
CSAIPLGQGRRETQYF
TGCAGTGCTATTCCGCTTGGACAGGGCCGTCGGGAGACCCAGTACTTC
>TRBJ1-1|many|.|TRBV5-5
CASSFPRNTEAFF
TGTGCCAGCAGCTTCCCACGGAACACTGAAGCTTTCTTT
>TRBJ2-5|many|.|TRBV12-3/TRBV12-4
CASSPRLGETQYF
TGTGCCAGCAGTCCTCGCTTGGGGGAGACCCAGTACTTC
>TRBJ1-5|many|.|TRBV12-3/TRBV12-4
CASAGTEANQPQHF
TGTGCCAGCGCCGGGACGGAGGCTAATCAGCCCCAGCATTTT
>TRBJ2-2|few|.|TRBV5-1
CASSPGHDTGELFF
TGCGCCAGCAGCCCGGGCCATGACACCGGGGAGCTGTTTTTT
>TRBJ1-3|few|.|TRBV7-2
CASSGMGRGGNTIYF
TGTGCCAGCAGCGGGATGGGGCGGGGTGGAAACACCATATATTTT
>TRBJ1-2|few|.|TRBV4-3
CASSRDGGYGYTF
TGCGCCAGCAGCCGGGACGGCGGCTATGGCTACACCTTC
>TRBJ2-1|.|TRBD2|TRBV4-1
CASSQDYFGLAGGRAYNEQFF
TGCGCCAGCAGCCAAGATTATTTTGGACTAGCGGGAGGGAGGGCCTACAATGAGCAGTTCTTC
>TRBJ1-5|.|TRBD1|TRBV20-1
CSASSQGASNQPQHF
TGCAGTGCTAGCAGTCAGGGGGCTAGCAATCAGCCCCAGCATTTT
>TRBJ2-1|few|TRBD2|TRBV5-1
CASSPDSGRASYNEQFF
TGCGCCAGCAGCCCGGACAGCGGGAGGGCCTCCTACAATGAGCAGTTCTTC
>TRBJ2-2|many|TRBD1|TRBV5-1
CASSAGQGFTGELFF
TGCGCCAGCAGCGCGGGACAGGGATTCACCGGGGAGCTGTTTTTT